This T cell receptor (beta chain) was recovered during a study of blood T cell repertoires in COVID-19. Study details: T cells, B-cell-depleted T cells, or PBMCs provided the cDNA or gDNA that served as material.

Trimming left V 0 bases short and J 2 bases short, with 11 bases between. This CDR3 comprises 15 residues. CDR1 is SGDLS and CDR2 is YYNGEE in the germline V gene. In the source study's methods: Cell counts per sample came from amplifying reference gene primers. The data were produced by immunoSEQ multiplex PCR, yet TCRdb's version contains in-frame clones alone and is incomplete. That table is the source of V, J and clone size, and D and trimming were worked out from the DNA. Found here are about 300,000 clones, over 85% of them singletons; the top ten hold approximately 2.9%. This clone has ten or more counts.

This chain joins TRBV9 and TRBJ2-5, with TRBD1 as a possible D gene (5 bases). This TCR was recovered from a woman between 45 and 60 years old who had been exposed to COVID-19. Material for sequencing was PBMCs or T cells enriched from blood (not recorded which). The DNA of the CDR3 is TGTGCCAGCAGCGTAGGGACACTCCCTCAAGAGACCCAGTACTTC. Translated: CASSVGTLPQETQYF.